Listed below are T cell receptor beta chains from one sample, sequenced in a study of human T cells and chemical hapten exposure. TCRdb used MiXCR to reprocess the RACE reads, holding one entry per CDR3 protein. The sample lists 370,000 or so distinct CDR3 sequences, roughly 4.8% seen once, with about 2.1% in the top ten. The sequenced sample was whole blood, obtained in connection with sensitization to the hapten diphenylcyclopropenone (DPC). These receptors were collected from a woman aged 45-59 years with alopecia areata. Some clones in this sample may be carry-over from other donors' samples. CDR3s leave out the opening cysteine and the closing phenylalanine or tryptophan. Each record gives: J gene, V gene, CDR3 protein.

J: TRBJ1-5
V: TRBV6-2/TRBV6-3
CDR3: ASSYLSGDQPQH

J: TRBJ2-1
V: TRBV6-2/TRBV6-3
CDR3: ASSYSSSYNEQF

J: TRBJ2-1
V: TRBV28
CDR3: ASSPSGGTEQF

J: TRBJ2-1
V: TRBV5-1
CDR3: ASSSGGGTHNEQF

J: TRBJ2-7
V: TRBV11-2
CDR3: ASSLGDRKYEQY

J: TRBJ1-2
V: TRBV4-2
CDR3: ASSQVQGAPEGYT

J: TRBJ1-1
V: TRBV7-6
CDR3: ASSLEGGMPEAF

J: TRBJ1-2
V: TRBV12-3/TRBV12-4
CDR3: ASSLGGANGYT

J: TRBJ2-7
V: TRBV28
CDR3: ASSSRGIEQY

J: TRBJ1-1
V: TRBV5-1
CDR3: ASSPRLGQGLSTEAF

J: TRBJ1-5
V: TRBV2
CDR3: ASNGEGRHLYQPQH

J: TRBJ1-4
V: TRBV20-1
CDR3: SVSNDEKLF

J: TRBJ1-2
V: TRBV2
CDR3: ASSEGPAQGGYGYT

J: TRBJ1-1
V: TRBV6-5
CDR3: ASSSVFREVRTEAF

J: TRBJ1-5
V: TRBV6-5
CDR3: ASSYSGQGDQPQH

J: TRBJ2-7
V: TRBV20-1
CDR3: SARPRGSSYEQY

J: TRBJ1-2
V: TRBV7-8
CDR3: ASSSTDYGYT

J: TRBJ1-2
V: TRBV20-1
CDR3: SVPGVRYGYT

J: TRBJ2-5
V: TRBV19
CDR3: ASSIGLGGNQY

J: TRBJ1-3
V: TRBV5-4
CDR3: ASSPRRDGNTIY

J: TRBJ1-1
V: TRBV9
CDR3: ASSLSPGTTEAF

J: TRBJ1-1
V: TRBV7-3
CDR3: ASSLTQGAQAF

J: TRBJ2-3
V: TRBV5-1
CDR3: ASSLDRATDTQY

J: TRBJ1-2
V: TRBV20-1
CDR3: SAPGPGGYGYT

J: TRBJ2-3
V: TRBV2
CDR3: ASRREEDTQY

J: TRBJ2-7
V: TRBV4-3
CDR3: ASSQVGGEQY

J: TRBJ2-3
V: TRBV29-1
CDR3: SVEDPRSDTQY

J: TRBJ1-5
V: TRBV12-3/TRBV12-4
CDR3: ASSFRTGANQPQH

J: TRBJ2-3
V: TRBV2
CDR3: ASSAARSPADTQY

J: TRBJ1-4
V: TRBV28
CDR3: ASRAGGPNEKLF

J: TRBJ2-1
V: TRBV27
CDR3: AGGDPYNEQF

J: TRBJ1-4
V: TRBV6-5
CDR3: ASSYSIATNEKLF

J: TRBJ1-5
V: TRBV3-1
CDR3: ASSQGRVQPQH

J: TRBJ1-2
V: TRBV12-3/TRBV12-4
CDR3: ASSLPRLLHPTT

J: TRBJ2-2
V: TRBV6-5
CDR3: ASSSGTGTTGELF

J: TRBJ1-1
V: TRBV7-2
CDR3: ASSPQHAMNTEAF

J: TRBJ2-1
V: TRBV20-1
CDR3: SARVLAGGRVGNEQF

J: TRBJ1-2
V: TRBV2
CDR3: ASTGNRGGYGYT

J: TRBJ2-5
V: TRBV7-9
CDR3: ASSLAPGFQETQY

J: TRBJ2-7
V: TRBV7-9
CDR3: ASSLFATEQY

J: TRBJ2-1
V: TRBV12-3/TRBV12-4
CDR3: ASRGVASVSQF